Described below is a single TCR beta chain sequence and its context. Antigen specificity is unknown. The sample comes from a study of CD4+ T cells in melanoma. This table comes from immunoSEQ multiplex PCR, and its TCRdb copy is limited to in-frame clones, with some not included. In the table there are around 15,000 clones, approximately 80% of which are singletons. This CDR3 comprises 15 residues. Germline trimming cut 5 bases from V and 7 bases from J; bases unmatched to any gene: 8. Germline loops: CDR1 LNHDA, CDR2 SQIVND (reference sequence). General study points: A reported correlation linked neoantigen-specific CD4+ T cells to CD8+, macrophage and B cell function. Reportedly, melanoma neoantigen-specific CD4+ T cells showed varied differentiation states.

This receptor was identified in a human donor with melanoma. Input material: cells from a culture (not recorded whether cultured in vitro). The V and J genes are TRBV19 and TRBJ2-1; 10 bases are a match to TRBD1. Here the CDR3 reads CASSLHGTGVNEQFF. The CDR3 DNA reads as TGTGCCAGTAGTCTCCATGGGACAGGGGTAAATGAGCAGTTCTTC.